This T cell receptor beta chain was identified during a study of T-cell memory formation after mild COVID-19. Study findings and constraints: For second-wave clones that peaked at day 37, SARS-CoV-2 specificity went unverified.

Comment on this clonotype: What it recognizes is unknown.

UMIs and sample barcodes were carried by the TCR alpha and TCR beta cDNA libraries that 5'RACE produced using constant-segment primers. In TCRdb, the 5' RACE reads were re-called with MiXCR into one record per CDR3 protein. The data hold approximately 270,000 distinct CDR3 sequences, with 15% to 20% observed a single time. V was pared by 3 bases and J by 6 bases, with 17 bases between. CDR1 WSHSY and CDR2 SAAADI come from the germline V gene. CDR3 size: 15 residues. Material for sequencing was PBMCs or a T cell subset sorted from them (not recorded which). The sequence came from a man younger than 30 who had mild COVID-19 (a few samples of this study predate the infection). Cell type and time point are not known. This rearrangement joins TRBV10-2 to TRBJ1-2; D is perhaps TRBD1 (5 bases). The CDR3 bases are TGCGCCAGCAGTGACCCCTCCCGGAGGGGTGATGGCTACACCTTC. Protein product: CASSDPSRRGDGYTF.